This T cell receptor (beta chain) was sequenced during a study of tumor and adjacent non-tumor tissue in lung cancer (dated by TCRdb to the late 2010s). About the full investigation: The cohort included approximately 13 adenocarcinoma, a couple of squamous cell carcinoma and 1 small cell lung cancer patients. Ages among the roughly 15 patients ranged from roughly 31 to 76 years, there were around 10 men and 5 women, and disease was at TNM stage I to III. Sequencing generated a total of some 130 million productive TCRbeta reads, averaging around 4.2 million reads per sample. Using bulk TCRbeta repertoires from approximately 15 lung cancer patients, the study set lung tumor tissue side by side with matched distant non-tumor lung tissue. For each patient, one tumor sample and one normal lung sample were taken, giving approximately 33 paired specimens that underwent TCRbeta CDR3 sequencing. Overall study results and their limits: Neither the sequencing platform nor unique molecular identifiers are named or mentioned anywhere in the methods. A significantly larger cumulative share of the repertoire was made up by the top 100 clones in normal lung than in tumor tissue. TCR diversity was significantly higher in younger patients, and greater tumor TCR diversity was associated with shorter overall survival and shorter disease-free survival. Only around 15 patients were included in the cohort, and the need for larger samples and more detailed clinical data was noted by the authors. Peripheral blood was not sequenced, so blood TCRbeta repertoires were not examined in the lung cancer patients of the study. TCR diversity (inverse Simpson) was significantly higher in tumor than in normal lung tissue (431.37 vs 166.20, P = 0.0075, Mann-Whitney U test).

RNA was extracted from bulk unsorted tissue and checked for quality with a NanoDrop ND-1000 and an Agilent 2100. For the normal lung samples, distant non-tumor tissue was collected more than 3 cm away from the tumor edge. All donors had newly diagnosed lung cancer, had not received prior chemotherapy, and were admitted for thoracic surgery in China between August and November 2014. Anyone who had undergone radiotherapy or chemotherapy before, or who had another cancer at the same time, was left out of the study. Pieces of surgical tissue measuring 1-2 cm3 were kept in RNAlater solution and stored at -80 degrees C until use. To note about this clonotype: This clone's antigen is unknown. Within one base of it there is no much larger clone, and no base qualities were kept.

Reading from cysteine to phenylalanine, the CDR3 counts 14 amino acids. Only CDR3 DNA is held: 42 bases, read in frame from base 1. V lost 7 bases and J lost 4 bases; the stretch between them is 13 bases long. The library was made by multiplex PCR. The data were produced on an Illumina HiSeq 2500. TCRbeta libraries were built by three rounds of nested PCR using primers (Table S4), following protocols modified from ARM-PCR. Before sequencing, PCR products in the 200-500 bp range were cut out of the gel and cleaned up using the QIAquick gel extraction kit. Per the original workflow: Trimmomatic was used to clean the reads, FLASH merged the cleaned reads into complete CDR3 sequences, and MiTCR assigned the sequences to V(D)J germline segments. Clonal diversity was calculated as the inverse Simpson's index using VDJtools. In-frame sequences lacking a premature stop codon were counted as productive reads. In-frame beta chains were kept once TCRdb had trimmed the public reads at Q25 with fastp and called clones with MiXCR. When rows share a CDR3 protein, they turn into one entry using the most common DNA and genes. TCRdb, rather than the study authors, made the V and J calls. Within this sample are 75,000 to 80,000 distinct CDR3 sequences, with approximately 82% of them counted one time only. The ten top clones hold under 50% of the sample.

The sample consisted of distant non-tumor lung tissue. This clonotype was obtained from an older man with non-small cell lung cancer. The rearrangement combines TRBV12-3 or TRBV12-4 with TRBJ1-4, with no D gene named confidently. Here the CDR3 is given as CASNPETHNEKLFF. Read as DNA, the sequence is TGTGCCAGCAACCCCGAGACACATAATGAAAAACTGTTTTTT.